This T cell receptor beta chain was captured in a study of glioma-infiltrating T cells. The study's findings and limits: Non-neoplastic patients had below-expected tissue-blood divergence, while all gliomas exceeded expectation. CDR3 overlap between tissue and blood was very small.

Amplification of TCR alpha and beta CDR3 regions from RNA used iRepertoire nested multiplex PCR. For one-step reverse transcription and amplification, about 85-400 ng of tissue mRNA or PBMC total RNA was used. One entry per CDR3 protein, called by TCRdb with MiXCR from the multiplex PCR reads. The data contain about 180,000 distinct CDR3 sequences, roughly two fifths of them singletons. This clonotype appeared a few times. Its antigen is still unknown. The sample taken for sequencing was glioma tissue, nonneoplastic brain tissue, or PBMCs (not recorded which). The receptor's source is a human donor with low-grade glioma or glioblastoma, undergoing nonglioma brain surgery, or in good health (not recorded which).

The DNA of the CDR3 is TGTGCCAGTAGTACGCAGGGTTCTGGCACTGAAGCTTTCTTT. Translating gives CASSTQGSGTEAFF. This chain joins TRBV19 and TRBJ1-1; D may be TRBD1 (5 bases). This CDR3 is 14 amino acids long. Trimming took off 4 bases at V and 4 bases at J, with 13 bases between the two ends. Looked up from germline, CDR1 is LNHDA and CDR2 is SQIVND (reference sequence).